A selection of T cell receptor beta chains follows, all from one sample in a study of cytomegalovirus exposure and HLA in healthy donors. Some clones are missing from TCRdb's copy, which holds only in-frame ones; the method was immunoSEQ multiplex PCR. The table shows 150,000 to 200,000 clones, with more than 75% occurring only once. The sequenced sample was PBMCs. The receptors were sampled from a woman aged 30 to 39 in good health and CMV-seropositive. The CDR3 runs from the conserved cysteine through the conserved F or W. D genes are given only for firm matches. Where a row states a size, it is once, few, many or the class of an expanded clone; other rows omit it.

V gene,D gene,clone size,J gene,CDR3 protein,CDR3 DNA
TRBV5-1,-,-,TRBJ1-1,CASSLADRNTEAFF,TGCGCCAGCAGCTTGGCCGACAGGAACACTGAAGCTTTCTTT
TRBV19,-,-,TRBJ2-7,CASSSPVHEQYF,TGTGCCAGTAGTAGCCCAGTCCACGAGCAGTACTTC
TRBV19,TRBD2,-,TRBJ2-1,CASMGLAGARRGQFF,TGTGCCAGTATGGGACTAGCGGGGGCTCGACGGGGGCAGTTCTTC
TRBV7-2,TRBD2,few,TRBJ2-3,CASSTSSGGTDTQYF,TGTGCCAGCAGCACGTCTAGCGGGGGCACAGATACGCAGTATTTT
TRBV7-2,-,-,TRBJ1-1,CASSSNPGRVNTEAFF,TGTGCCAGCAGCTCTAACCCAGGGCGAGTGAACACTGAAGCTTTCTTT
TRBV5-6,-,-,TRBJ2-1,CASSWDDSNEQFF,TGTGCCAGCAGCTGGGATGACAGCAATGAGCAGTTCTTC
TRBV7-3,-,few,TRBJ2-7,CASSLNAGPYEQYF,TGTGCCAGCAGCTTAAACGCCGGTCCCTACGAGCAGTACTTC
TRBV29-1,-,once,TRBJ2-3,CSVSLGTDTQYF,TGCAGCGTGTCACTAGGCACAGATACGCAGTATTTT
TRBV7-9,TRBD1,-,TRBJ2-7,CASSPRQGRGEQYF,TGTGCCAGCAGCCCCCGACAGGGTCGGGGTGAGCAGTACTTC
TRBV7-3,TRBD1,-,TRBJ1-1,CASSLDRANTEAFF,TGTGCCAGCAGCTTAGACAGGGCGAACACTGAAGCTTTCTTT
TRBV4-3,TRBD2,-,TRBJ2-1,CASSQDGLAGGWNEQFF,TGCGCCAGCAGCCAAGATGGGCTAGCGGGGGGGTGGAATGAGCAGTTCTTC